One sample yielded the 22 T cell receptor beta chains listed below, sequenced in a study of T cells in tuberculosis. Some clones are missing from TCRdb's copy, which holds only in-frame ones; the method was immunoSEQ multiplex PCR. The sample has under 50,000 clones; roughly 96% are singletons. Sequencing was performed on PBMCs. These receptors were obtained from a donor between 10 and 35 years old with latent tuberculosis or without tuberculosis infection.

CDR3: CAWSPRGNTEAFF. The CDR3 DNA sequence: TGTGCCTGGAGCCCCAGAGGGAACACTGAAGCTTTCTTT. V usage is TRBV30 and J usage is TRBJ1-1; D is uncertain. The V and J ends lost 3 bases and 1 base respectively, with 9 bases between them. The CDR3 is made up of 13 amino acids. Germline V gives CDR1 GTSNPN, CDR2 SVGIG (reference sequence).

This chain uses TRBV6-6 with TRBJ1-3; D might be TRBD1 (6 bases). Germline V gene sequence: CDR1 MNHNY, CDR2 SVGAGI (reference sequence). The CDR3 sequence is 15 residues long. Trimming took 5 bases from V and 8 from J, leaving 19 bases between them. This chain's CDR3 is CASSTGNLIGDTIYF. The CDR3 nucleotides read TGTGCCAGCAGTACAGGGAATCTTATCGGTGACACCATATATTTT.

The chain couples TRBV6-1 to TRBJ2-3; 10 positions agree with TRBD2. The CDR3 spans 14 residues. The J segment lost 0 bases and the V segment lost 9 bases, leaving 3 bases of the junction unmatched. Germline lookup yields CDR1 MNHNS and CDR2 SASEGT. CDR3 sequence: CASVAGGSTDTQYF. In DNA form, the CDR3 reads TGTGCCAGTGTAGCGGGGGGCAGCACAGATACGCAGTATTTT.

The chain carries TRBV25-1 and TRBJ2-5; 7 bases fit TRBD1. The V and J ends lost 6 bases and 5 bases, in that order; junction bases with no gene match: 6. The CDR3 is 13 residues long. CDR1 and CDR2 (germline): MGHDK, SYGVNS. The CDR3 region is CASSDRVEETQYF. The CDR3 coding sequence is TGTGCCAGCAGCGACAGGGTTGAGGAGACCCAGTACTTC.

The chain is built from TRBV10-3 and TRBJ1-5, with D unresolved. Germline CDR1 ENHRY, CDR2 SYGVKD. Between the trimmed V and J ends, which lost 0 bases and 7 bases, there was a span of 7 bases. The CDR3 has 13 amino acids. The CDR3 region has the DNA TGTGCCATCAGTGAGTCCGTGCAGCAGCCCCAGCATTTT. Translated: CAISESVQQPQHF.

This clone was picked up one time. This chain links TRBV10-2 with TRBJ2-1, with a possible D match to TRBD2 (6 bases). V was trimmed by 3 bases and J by 7 bases, leaving 16 bases between them. The germline V gene encodes CDR1 WSHSY and CDR2 SAAADI. This CDR3 is 15 amino acids long. The DNA of the CDR3 is TGCGCCAGCAGTGACCGCGGGGCAACCAAAAATGAGCAGTTCTTC. Amino acids: CASSDRGATKNEQFF.

The rearrangement uses TRBV7-9 and TRBJ1-6; D is ambiguous. The CDR3 runs to 15 residues. Trimming left V 4 bases short and J 0 bases short, with 7 bases between. CDR1 and CDR2 (germline): SEHNR, FQNEAQ (reference sequence). The CDR3 is CASSSGTSYNSPLHF. CDR3 sequence (DNA): TGTGCCAGCAGCTCAGGAACCTCCTATAATTCACCCCTCCACTTT. The full variable domain, with the rest looked up from reference TRBV7-9 and TRBJ1-6, is DTGVSQNPRHKITKRGQNVTFRCDPISEHNRLYWYRQTLGQGPEFLTYFQNEAQLEKSRLLSDRFSAERPKGSFSTLEIQRTEQGDSAMYLCASSSGTSYNSPLHFGNGTRLTVT.

The chain carries TRBV28 and TRBJ1-2; 10 nucleotides line up with TRBD1. The J segment lost 4 bases and the V segment lost 5 bases, leaving 19 bases of the junction unmatched. The germline V gene encodes CDR1 MDHEN and CDR2 SYDVKM. The CDR3 consists of 19 residues. CDR3 sequence reads: CASSHKDRDRGFPAYGYTF. As DNA, the CDR3 is TGTGCCAGCAGTCACAAAGACCGGGACAGGGGTTTCCCAGCCTATGGCTACACCTTC.

The V and J genes are TRBV6-1 and TRBJ2-2; a possible D gene is TRBD1 (5 bases). The CDR3 is 17 residues long. V gave up 2 bases and J gave up 5 bases, with 18 bases separating them. From germline, CDR1 is MNHNS and CDR2 SASEGT. CDR3 coding DNA: TGTGCCAGCAGTGAACGTTGGGGCAGGGTATGGACCGGGGAGCTGTTTTTT. Its protein is CASSERWGRVWTGELFF.

The genes are TRBV9 and TRBJ2-1, with D possibly TRBD2 on 6 matching bases. V was pared by 0 bases and J by 4 bases, with 11 bases between. Germline V gene sequence: CDR1 SGDLS, CDR2 YYNGEE. CDR3 length equals 15 residues. CDR3 residues: CASSVEVAAYNEQFF. Written as DNA, the CDR3 is TGTGCCAGCAGCGTAGAGGTAGCGGCGTACAATGAGCAGTTCTTC.

The chain links TRBV5-6 to TRBJ1-1; D is unresolved. Germline V lookup: CDR1 SGHDT, CDR2 YYEEEE. V was shortened by 5 bases and J by 1 base, with 12 bases between the two germline ends. This CDR3 region has 14 residues. CDR3 residues: CASSSWPANTEAFF. As DNA, the CDR3 is TGTGCCAGCAGTTCATGGCCTGCGAACACTGAAGCTTTCTTT.

The chain joins TRBV6-1 to TRBJ1-2; D not resolved. CDR3 size: 13 residues. Trimming took off 2 bases at V and 7 bases at J, with 11 bases between the two ends. Germline V gene data show CDR1 as MNHNS and CDR2 as SASEGT. CDR3 sequence reads: CASSESRVGGYTF. The CDR3 DNA is TGTGCCAGCAGTGAAAGTCGGGTTGGTGGCTACACCTTC.

The chain carries TRBV4-3 and TRBJ1-6, with 7 bases fitting TRBD1. Looked up from germline, CDR1 is LGHNA and CDR2 is YSLEER. V lost 1 base to trimming and J lost 5 bases; unmatched junction nucleotides: 14. The CDR3 consists of 19 residues. The CDR3 region is CASSQASPTSDRDNSPLHF. The CDR3 DNA is TGCGCCAGCAGCCAAGCTTCCCCTACATCCGACAGGGATAATTCACCCCTCCACTTT.

This chain links TRBV6-4 with TRBJ2-2; 7 bases agree with TRBD1. This CDR3 comprises 17 residues. Germline assignment: CDR1 MRHNA and CDR2 SNTAGT. Losses at the gene ends were 6 bases for V and 6 bases for J; bases not matched to a gene: 16. CDR3 nucleotide sequence: TGTGCCAGCAGCAGTGAGGCAGGGACAGCTCAGGCCGGGGAGCTGTTTTTT. This translates into CASSSEAGTAQAGELFF.

V and J are TRBV29-1 and TRBJ2-1; D might be TRBD1 (5 bases). There are 14 residues in the CDR3. The V end was cut by 3 bases, the J end by 7 bases, with 16 bases between. Germline V gene data show CDR1 as SQVTM and CDR2 as ANQGSEA. CDR3: CSVEGQGVGNEQFF. Here the CDR3 DNA reads TGCAGCGTTGAGGGGCAGGGTGTGGGAAATGAGCAGTTCTTC.

The V and J genes are TRBV30 and TRBJ2-3, with no clear D. The CDR3 is 14 amino acids. V was clipped by 0 bases and J by 1 base, with 8 bases between them. Germline V gene sequence: CDR1 GTSNPN, CDR2 SVGIG (reference sequence). CDR3 loop: CAWSVGPGTDTQYF. CDR3 nucleotides: TGTGCCTGGAGTGTTGGGCCCGGCACAGATACGCAGTATTTT.

The chain employs TRBV30 and TRBJ1-3, with D unresolved. The ends were cut back, 0 bases at V and 0 bases at J, with 12 bases in the middle. CDR3 length: 16 amino acids. CDR1 GTSNPN and CDR2 SVGIG come from the germline V gene (reference sequence). The CDR3 DNA is TGTGCCTGGAGTGTACGGAGCGGGCCCTCTGGAAACACCATATATTTT. Amino acid sequence: CAWSVRSGPSGNTIYF.

The CDR3 here is CASGLQAMGAGSTYEQYF. For the CDR3, the DNA is TGTGCTAGTGGTTTGCAAGCAATGGGGGCGGGCTCTACCTACGAGCAGTACTTC. The gene calls are TRBV12-5 and TRBJ2-7; a possible D gene is TRBD1 (6 bases). Germline assignment: CDR1 LGHNT and CDR2 FRNRAP. The V and J ends lost 2 bases and 2 bases respectively, with 22 bases between them. This CDR3 has 18 amino acids. Full variable domain (missing parts from reference TRBV12-5 and TRBJ2-7): DARVTQTPRHKVTEMGQEVTMRCQPILGHNTVFWYRQTMMQGLELLAYFRNRAPLDDSGMPKDRFSAEMPDATLATLKIQPSEPRDSAVYFCASGLQAMGAGSTYEQYFGPGTRLTVT.

V is TRBV28 and J is TRBJ1-1, with 7 bases aligning to TRBD1. Germline assignment: CDR1 MDHEN and CDR2 SYDVKM. Unmatched junction bases numbered 7, after V lost 5 bases and J lost 7 bases. The CDR3 totals 13 residues. This CDR3 is CASSPTGALEAFF. The CDR3, as DNA: TGTGCCAGCAGTCCAACAGGGGCGCTTGAAGCTTTCTTT.

J is TRBJ2-7 and V is TRBV7-9, with D perhaps TRBD1 (5 bases). The germline gives CDR1 SEHNR, CDR2 FQNEAQ (reference sequence). The CDR3 is 15 amino acids. Trimming removed 6 bases at V and 2 bases at J, with 17 bases between. CDR3 protein: CASRQDMLNTYEQYF. The CDR3 DNA reads as TGTGCCAGCAGACAGGACATGCTCAATACCTACGAGCAGTACTTC.

V usage is TRBV7-8 and J usage is TRBJ1-3, with unresolved D. Germline loops: CDR1 SGHVS, CDR2 FQNEAQ. The CDR3 is 15 amino acids. The V gene lost 5 bases and the J gene lost 5 bases, with 16 bases spanning the gap. In DNA form, the CDR3 reads TGTGCCAGCAGCCCCCAGACATCAAATAGAAACACCATATATTTT. This encodes CASSPQTSNRNTIYF.

This clone was seen only once. The chain employs TRBV28 and TRBJ2-1, with 12 bases fitting TRBD2. V was clipped by 11 bases and J by 5 bases; unmatched bases: 7. Germline V lookup: CDR1 MDHEN, CDR2 SYDVKM. The length of the CDR3 is 14 residues. CDR3 loop: CAGGTSGGNNEQFF. Here the CDR3 DNA reads TGTGCCGGGGGTACTAGCGGGGGGAACAATGAGCAGTTCTTC.